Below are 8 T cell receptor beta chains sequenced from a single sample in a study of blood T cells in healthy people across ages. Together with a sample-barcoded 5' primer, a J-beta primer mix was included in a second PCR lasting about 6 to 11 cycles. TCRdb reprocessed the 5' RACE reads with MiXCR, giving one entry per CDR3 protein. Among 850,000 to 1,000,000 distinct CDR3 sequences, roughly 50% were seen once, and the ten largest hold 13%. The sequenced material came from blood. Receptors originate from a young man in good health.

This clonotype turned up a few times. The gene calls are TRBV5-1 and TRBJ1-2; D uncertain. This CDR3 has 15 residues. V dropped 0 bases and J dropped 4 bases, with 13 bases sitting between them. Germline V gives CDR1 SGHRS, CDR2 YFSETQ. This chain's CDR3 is CASSLAVQNLYGYTF. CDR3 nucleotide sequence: TGCGCCAGCAGCTTGGCGGTACAGAACCTCTATGGCTACACCTTC.

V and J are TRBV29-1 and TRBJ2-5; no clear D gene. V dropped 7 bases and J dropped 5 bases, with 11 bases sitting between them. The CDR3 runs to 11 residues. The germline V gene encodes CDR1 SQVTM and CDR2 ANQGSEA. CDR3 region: CSAELGETQYF. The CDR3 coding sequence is TGCAGCGCGGAGCTGGGGGAGACCCAGTACTTC.

CDR3 in amino acids: CASSELSEQANSPLHF. As DNA, the CDR3 is TGTGCCAGCAGTGAATTGTCTGAGCAGGCCAATTCACCCCTCCACTTT. V gene TRBV6-1 combines with J gene TRBJ1-6; D not certain. V gave up 2 bases and J gave up 7 bases, with 15 bases separating them. Germline CDR1 reads MNHNS; CDR2 reads SASEGT. The length of the CDR3 is 16 residues.

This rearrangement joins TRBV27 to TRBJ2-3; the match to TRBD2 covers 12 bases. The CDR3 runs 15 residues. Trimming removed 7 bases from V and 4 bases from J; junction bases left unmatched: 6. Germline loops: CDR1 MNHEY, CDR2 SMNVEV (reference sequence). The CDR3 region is CASNQLAGGSDTQYF. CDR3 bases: TGTGCCAGCAATCAACTAGCGGGGGGCTCAGATACGCAGTATTTT.

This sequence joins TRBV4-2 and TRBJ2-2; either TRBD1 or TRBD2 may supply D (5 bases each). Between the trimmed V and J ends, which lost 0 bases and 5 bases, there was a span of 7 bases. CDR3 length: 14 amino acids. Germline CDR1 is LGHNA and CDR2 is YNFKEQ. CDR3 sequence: CASSQDGGTGELFF. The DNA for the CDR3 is TGTGCCAGCAGCCAAGATGGGGGAACCGGGGAGCTGTTTTTT.

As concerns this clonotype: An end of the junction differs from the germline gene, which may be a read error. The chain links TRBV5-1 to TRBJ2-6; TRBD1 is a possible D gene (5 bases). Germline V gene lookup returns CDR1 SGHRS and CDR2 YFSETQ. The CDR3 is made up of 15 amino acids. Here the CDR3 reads CASSAISSGAHVLTF. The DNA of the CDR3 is TGCGCCAGCAGCGCCATAAGCTCTGGGGCCCACGTCCTGACTTTC.

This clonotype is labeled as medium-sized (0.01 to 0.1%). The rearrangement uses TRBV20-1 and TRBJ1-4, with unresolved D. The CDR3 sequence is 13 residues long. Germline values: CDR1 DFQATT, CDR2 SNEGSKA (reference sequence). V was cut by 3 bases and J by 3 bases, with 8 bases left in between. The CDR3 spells CSARGAANEKLFF. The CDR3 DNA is TGCAGTGCTAGGGGTGCGGCTAATGAAAAACTGTTTTTT.

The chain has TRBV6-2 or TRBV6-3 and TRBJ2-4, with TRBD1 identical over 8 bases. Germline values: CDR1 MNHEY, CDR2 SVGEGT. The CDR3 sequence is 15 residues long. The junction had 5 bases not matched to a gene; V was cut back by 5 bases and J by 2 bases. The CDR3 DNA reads TGTGCCAGCAGTCGACAGGGGACGACCAAAAACATTCAGTACTTC. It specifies CASSRQGTTKNIQYF.